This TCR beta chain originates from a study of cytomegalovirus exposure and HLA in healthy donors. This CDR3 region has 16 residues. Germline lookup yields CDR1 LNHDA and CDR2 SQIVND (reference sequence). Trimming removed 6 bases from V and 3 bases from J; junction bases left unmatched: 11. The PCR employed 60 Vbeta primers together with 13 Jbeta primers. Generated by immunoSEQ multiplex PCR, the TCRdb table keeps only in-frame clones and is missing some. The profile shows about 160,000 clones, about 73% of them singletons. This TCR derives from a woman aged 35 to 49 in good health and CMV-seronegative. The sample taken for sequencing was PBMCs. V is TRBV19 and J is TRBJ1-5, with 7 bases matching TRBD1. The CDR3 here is CASRDLMTGINQPQHF. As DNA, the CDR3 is TGTGCCAGTAGAGACCTTATGACAGGGATCAATCAGCCCCAGCATTTT.